One sample yielded the 8 T cell receptor beta chains listed below, sequenced in a study of graft-versus-host responses after intestinal transplantation. What these receptors recognize is not known. The table came from immunoSEQ multiplex PCR; TCRdb's copy has only in-frame clones and leaves some out. The sample lists roughly 110,000 clones; around nine tenths were seen once. Sequences were derived from unstimulated CD4+ T cells sorted from spleen or lymph node cells, sampled before transplant. Every receptor here comes from a human donor who was the organ donor for an intestinal transplant.

The chain links TRBV2 to TRBJ2-5, with a tentative D call TRBD1 (5 bases). Germline CDR1 is SNHLY and CDR2 is FYNNEI. V lost 2 bases to trimming and J lost 3 bases, with 10 bases between them. This CDR3 has 14 amino acids. DNA of the CDR3: TGTGCCAGCAGTGAAACCTGGGGCGAAGAGACCCAGTACTTC. Protein product: CASSETWGEETQYF.

This chain links TRBV7-9 with TRBJ1-2, with D unclear. The CDR3 is 14 residues long. Germline CDR1 is SEHNR and CDR2 is FQNEAQ (reference sequence). Between the trimmed V and J ends, which lost 5 bases and 1 base, there was a span of 11 bases. CDR3 bases: TGTGCCAGCAGCCGAGGCCTTTTTAACTATGGCTACACCTTC. Protein sequence: CASSRGLFNYGYTF.

V is TRBV19 and J is TRBJ1-1; the D gene is possibly TRBD1 (5 bases). This CDR3 region has 13 residues. The germline V and J ends were trimmed by 8 bases and 5 bases, with 15 bases remaining between them. Germline CDR1 reads LNHDA; CDR2 reads SQIVND (reference sequence). Here the CDR3 DNA reads TGTGCCAGTCGCCGTGGGGGAGGGACTGAAGCTTTCTTT. Translation gives CASRRGGGTEAFF.

This clone was found once. This CDR3 reads CASSQEINTATDTQYF. The CDR3 DNA sequence: TGCGCCAGCAGCCAAGAAATTAACACAGCCACAGATACGCAGTATTTT. V gene TRBV4-3 combines with J gene TRBJ2-3; no firm D call. V gave up 0 bases and J gave up 2 bases, with 12 bases separating them. The germline V gene has CDR1 LGHNA and CDR2 YSLEER. This CDR3 is 16 amino acids long.

Remarks on this clone: This same CDR3 is encoded by further DNA sequences in the sample. This rearrangement joins TRBV4-1 to TRBJ2-5; D is possibly TRBD2 (6 bases). CDR3 length equals 14 residues. V gave up 3 bases and J gave up 6 bases, with 14 bases separating them. CDR1 and CDR2 from the germline V gene are MGHRA and YSYEKL. The CDR3 reads CASSHRDSEQTQYF. The CDR3, as DNA: TGCGCCAGCAGCCATCGGGACTCTGAACAGACCCAGTACTTC.

This clone is a singleton in its sample. CDR3 region: CASSPPGRNNEQFF. For the CDR3, the DNA is TGTGCCAGCAGTCCTCCAGGACGGAACAATGAGCAGTTCTTC. The rearrangement joins TRBV6-5 to TRBJ2-1; D is undetermined. The V gene's germline CDR1 is MNHEY and CDR2 SVGAGI. Between the trimmed V and J ends, which lost 5 bases and 5 bases, there was a span of 13 bases. The CDR3 is made up of 14 amino acids.

This rearrangement joins TRBV28 to TRBJ1-2; 7 nucleotides agree with TRBD1. J was trimmed by 5 bases and V by 5 bases; bases with no gene match: 8. Germline CDR1 is MDHEN and CDR2 is SYDVKM. The CDR3 extends over 14 amino acids. Written as DNA, the CDR3 is TGTGCCAGCAGTGGACCGGGACAGTCTTATGGCTACACCTTC. Translated, it gives CASSGPGQSYGYTF.

V is TRBV5-1 and J is TRBJ2-1, with TRBD1 matching over 7 bases. After removal of 0 bases from V and 9 bases from J, the junction contained 6 bases not matched to a gene. Germline loops: CDR1 SGHRS, CDR2 YFSETQ. CDR3 length: 14 residues. CDR3 sequence (DNA): TGCGCCAGCAGCTTGGAGCTACAGGGGTTTGAGCAGTTCTTC. Translated, it gives CASSLELQGFEQFF.